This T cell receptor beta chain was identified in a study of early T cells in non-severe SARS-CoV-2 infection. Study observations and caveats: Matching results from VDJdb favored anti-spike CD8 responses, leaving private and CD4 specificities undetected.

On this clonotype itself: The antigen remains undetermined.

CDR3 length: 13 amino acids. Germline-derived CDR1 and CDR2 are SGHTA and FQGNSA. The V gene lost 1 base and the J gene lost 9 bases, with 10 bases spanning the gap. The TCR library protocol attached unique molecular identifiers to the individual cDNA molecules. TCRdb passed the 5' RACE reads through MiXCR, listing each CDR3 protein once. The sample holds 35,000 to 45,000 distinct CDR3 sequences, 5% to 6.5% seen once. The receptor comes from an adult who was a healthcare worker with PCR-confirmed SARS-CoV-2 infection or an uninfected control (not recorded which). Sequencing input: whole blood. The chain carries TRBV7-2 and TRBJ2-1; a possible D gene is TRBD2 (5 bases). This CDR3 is CASSLVWAGEQFF. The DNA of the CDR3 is TGTGCCAGCAGCTTAGTGTGGGCGGGTGAGCAGTTCTTC.